The TCR beta chain described here comes from a study of molecular identifiers for immune sequencing clone quantification. One entry per CDR3 protein, called by TCRdb with MiXCR from the PCR reads. The data hold 600,000 to 650,000 distinct CDR3 sequences, with 20% observed a single time. The CDR3 length is 12 residues. Trimming shortened V by 6 bases and J by 4 bases, and 9 bases separated the two germline ends. As to this clonotype: Given a much more abundant clone one base away, this may be a read error.

This TCR came from a human donor in good health. Some libraries in this study had Jurkat cell RNA spiked in. Sequencing input: naive CD8+ T cells from blood, with Jurkat cell RNA spiked in. Described subset: FACS-sorted CD8+CD4-CCR7+CD45RA+ naive T cells. V is TRBV12-3 or TRBV12-4 and J is TRBJ1-1; possible D gene TRBD1, 5 bases. The DNA of the CDR3 is TGTGCCAGCAGATGGGGGAGCACTGAAGCTTTCTTT. As protein: CASRWGSTEAFF.